Below are 17 T cell receptor beta chains sequenced from a single sample in a study of glioma-infiltrating T cells after dendritic cell vaccination. Profiled with immunoSEQ multiplex PCR; TCRdb holds only in-frame clones, not every one. The sample comprises around 96,000 clones, around three quarters of which are singletons, and under 7% rests with the top ten. The source material was blood, sampled before dendritic cell vaccination. The receptors were sampled from a human donor with glioblastoma.

This chain joins TRBV6-1 and TRBJ2-7; D uncertain. Trimming took 4 bases from V and 0 from J, leaving 4 bases between them. This CDR3 comprises 12 residues. Germline lookup yields CDR1 MNHNS and CDR2 SASEGT. This chain's CDR3 is CASSALSYEQYF. CDR3 nucleotides: TGTGCCAGCAGTGCTCTCTCCTACGAGCAGTACTTC.

The chain combines TRBV5-1 with TRBJ2-1; D is undetermined. Per the germline V gene, CDR1 is SGHRS and CDR2 is YFSETQ. This CDR3 has 12 amino acids. V was clipped by 1 base and J by 4 bases, with 3 bases between them. The CDR3 nucleotides read TGCGCCAGCAGCTTGCAGTACAATGAGCAGTTCTTC. This gives the protein CASSLQYNEQFF. The whole variable domain, filled in from reference TRBV5-1 and TRBJ2-1, reads KAGVTQTPRYLIKTRGQQVTLSCSPISGHRSVSWYQQTPGQGLQFLFEYFSETQRNKGNFPGRFSGRQFSNSRSEMNVSTLELGDSALYLCASSLQYNEQFFGPGTRLTVL.

This clone was seen more than once but under ten times. V is TRBV6-1 and J is TRBJ2-5; D is possibly TRBD1 (6 bases). V lost 4 bases to trimming and J lost 2 bases, with 17 bases between them. CDR1 is MNHNS, CDR2 SASEGT, per germline. The CDR3 runs 16 residues. The CDR3 is CASSGLTLGGQETQYF. CDR3 nucleotide sequence: TGTGCCAGCAGTGGCCTTACCCTAGGGGGACAAGAGACCCAGTACTTC.

There are a few counts of this clone. This chain joins TRBV6-5 and TRBJ2-7, with 7 bases lining up with TRBD1. CDR3 length: 15 amino acids. Germline CDR1 is MNHEY and CDR2 is SVGAGI. Trimming removed 4 bases from V and 1 base from J; junction bases left unmatched: 7. CDR3 amino acids: CASSLTGEGSYEQYF. The DNA for the CDR3 is TGTGCCAGCAGTTTAACAGGGGAAGGTTCCTACGAGCAGTACTTC.

The chain employs TRBV6-1 and TRBJ1-1, with D unresolved. Trimming removed 3 bases from V and 2 bases from J, with 10 bases in between. This CDR3 is built from 14 residues. CDR1 is MNHNS and CDR2 is SASEGT in the germline V gene. The CDR3 bases are TGTGCCAGCAGTGATTTTAGGAGAAACACTGAAGCTTTCTTT. Amino acids: CASSDFRRNTEAFF.

The rearrangement joins TRBV19 to TRBJ1-2, with a weak D call TRBD1 (6 bases). Deletions cut 6 bases from V and 5 bases from J, with 16 bases between. The germline gives CDR1 LNHDA, CDR2 SQIVND (reference sequence). This CDR3 is built from 14 residues. The CDR3 protein is CASRRTGRDYGYTF. The CDR3 DNA sequence: TGTGCCAGTAGGAGAACAGGGAGAGATTATGGCTACACCTTC.

V is TRBV15 and J is TRBJ1-1; the match to TRBD1 covers 9 bases. The V segment lost 5 bases and the J segment 2 bases; nucleotides outside the gene matches: 3. The CDR3 runs 14 residues. Germline values: CDR1 LNHNV, CDR2 YYDKDF (reference sequence). CDR3 nucleotide sequence: TGTGCCACCAGCGGACAGGGGCTTAACACTGAAGCTTTCTTT. Residues: CATSGQGLNTEAFF.

This clone was picked up one time. The chain couples TRBV2 to TRBJ1-1; 9 nucleotides line up with TRBD1. Germline V gives CDR1 SNHLY, CDR2 FYNNEI. The J segment lost 8 bases and the V segment lost 4 bases, leaving 11 bases of the junction unmatched. The CDR3 is 15 amino acids. The CDR3 sequence is CASSVGRLGTGEAFF. In nucleotides, the CDR3 is TGTGCCAGCAGTGTGGGACGCTTGGGGACAGGGGAAGCTTTCTTT.

The J gene is TRBJ2-1, the V gene TRBV5-1; D ambiguous. The CDR3 sequence is 13 residues long. Germline values: CDR1 SGHRS, CDR2 YFSETQ. V was cut by 6 bases and J by 5 bases, with 12 bases left in between. For the CDR3, the DNA is TGCGCCAGCAACAGTCTCTTGGACAATGAGCAGTTCTTC. This encodes CASNSLLDNEQFF.

The chain carries TRBV4-2 and TRBJ2-3; 8 nucleotides match TRBD2. Trimming cost V 1 base and J 2 bases; bases outside gene matches: 5. The CDR3 loop spans 16 amino acids. CDR1 is LGHNA, CDR2 YNFKEQ, per germline. As DNA, the CDR3 is TGTGCCAGCAGCCAAGGGCAGCGGGGGACCACAGATACGCAGTATTTT. It specifies CASSQGQRGTTDTQYF.

The chain uses TRBV6-5 and TRBJ1-6; weak D call: TRBD1 (6 bases). The CDR3 has 13 residues. V lost 6 bases to trimming and J lost 11 bases, with 14 bases between them. The germline V gene has CDR1 MNHEY and CDR2 SVGAGI. The CDR3 loop is CASSPRGFPPLHF. CDR3 DNA: TGTGCCAGCAGCCCGAGGGGGTTTCCACCCCTCCACTTT.

The V gene is TRBV30, the J gene TRBJ1-4, with a weak D call TRBD1 (6 bases). Between the trimmed V and J ends, which lost 1 base and 8 bases, there was a span of 11 bases. The germline V gene encodes CDR1 GTSNPN and CDR2 SVGIG (reference sequence). This CDR3 region has 13 residues. In DNA form, the CDR3 reads TGTGCCTGGAGTGAGGACAGAAAGGAAAAACTGTTTTTT. Residues: CAWSEDRKEKLFF.

This clone came up once. The chain carries TRBV12-5 and TRBJ2-3; 8 bases match TRBD1. The V gene's germline CDR1 is LGHNT and CDR2 FRNRAP. The V and J ends lost 3 bases and 3 bases, in that order; junction bases with no gene match: 2. CDR3 size: 14 residues. The CDR3 reads CASGLDRGTDTQYF. The DNA for the CDR3 is TGTGCTAGTGGTTTAGACAGGGGTACAGATACGCAGTATTTT.

The chain is built from TRBV7-2 and TRBJ1-4; no firm D call. The germline V gene encodes CDR1 SGHTA and CDR2 FQGNSA. There are 15 residues in the CDR3. V was shortened by 5 bases and J by 6 bases, with 16 bases between the two germline ends. In DNA form, the CDR3 reads TGTGCCAGCAGCACACAAATGACGGGTGATGAAAAACTGTTTTTT. Translating gives CASSTQMTGDEKLFF.

CDR3 in DNA: TGCGCCAGCAGCTTGGAGGGGGAGTGGAACACTGAAGCTTTCTTT. Translating gives CASSLEGEWNTEAFF. The chain has TRBV5-1 and TRBJ1-1; tentative D call: TRBD1 (6 bases). This CDR3 is built from 15 residues. Germline values: CDR1 SGHRS, CDR2 YFSETQ. Deletions cut 0 bases from V and 1 base from J, with 10 bases between.

The chain links TRBV5-1 to TRBJ1-1, with a weak D call TRBD1 (6 bases). Germline loops: CDR1 SGHRS, CDR2 YFSETQ. The CDR3 is 15 amino acids. Between the trimmed V and J ends, which lost 3 bases and 2 bases, there was a span of 14 bases. In nucleotides, the CDR3 is TGCGCCAGCAGCTCTAATCCCGGGACAAACACTGAAGCTTTCTTT. Its protein is CASSSNPGTNTEAFF.

The chain links TRBV2 to TRBJ1-1; possible D gene TRBD1, 5 bases. Looked up from germline, CDR1 is SNHLY and CDR2 is FYNNEI. The CDR3 has 14 residues. The V end lost 0 bases, the J end lost 6 bases, and 11 bases lay between the germline ends. In DNA, the CDR3 is TGTGCCAGCAGTGAAGCTCTTGGAGGGGCTGAAGCTTTCTTT. It translates to CASSEALGGAEAFF. Drawing the rest from reference TRBV2 and TRBJ1-1, the complete variable domain is EPEVTQTPSHQVTQMGQEVILRCVPISNHLYFYWYRQILGQKVEFLVSFYNNEISEKSEIFDDQFSVERPDGSNFTLKIRSTKLEDSAMYFCASSEALGGAEAFFGQGTRLTVV.